Presented here are 11 T cell receptor beta chains from one specimen sequenced in a study of blood T cell repertoires in COVID-19. Only in-frame clones appear in the TCRdb table, and some are missing; sequencing was by immunoSEQ multiplex PCR. The data hold over 150,000 clones, with approximately 83% observed a single time. The material sequenced was peripheral blood. These receptors came from a woman between 55 and 75 years old with COVID-19, enrolled during active disease.

This chain uses TRBV5-1 with TRBJ2-3; D unresolved. Germline values: CDR1 SGHRS, CDR2 YFSETQ. This CDR3 has 17 residues. V was clipped by 0 bases and J by 0 bases, with 14 bases between them. The CDR3 loop reads CASSLALRGPSTDTQYF. In DNA form, the CDR3 reads TGCGCCAGCAGCTTGGCCCTTCGAGGTCCCAGCACAGATACGCAGTATTTT.

The V call is TRBV6-4, the J call TRBJ1-1; D is unclear. The V and J ends lost 5 bases and 1 base respectively, with 8 bases between them. Germline loops: CDR1 MRHNA, CDR2 SNTAGT. The CDR3 contains 13 residues. CDR3 sequence reads: CASSLLANTEAFF. In nucleotides, the CDR3 is TGTGCCAGCAGTCTCTTGGCGAACACTGAAGCTTTCTTT.

The rearrangement uses TRBV6-1 and TRBJ1-5; D might be TRBD1 (6 bases). The CDR3 is 14 residues long. The V end lost 1 base, the J end lost 3 bases, and 7 bases lay between the germline ends. Per germline, CDR1 MNHNS and CDR2 SASEGT. Written as DNA, the CDR3 is TGTGCCAGCAGTGAAGGACAGGCCAATCAGCCCCAGCATTTT. Translation: CASSEGQANQPQHF.

The V call is TRBV10-1, the J call TRBJ2-7, with 10 bases aligning to TRBD2. Germline V lookup: CDR1 WNHNN, CDR2 SYGVQD (reference sequence). The CDR3 length is 14 residues. The junction had 4 bases not matched to a gene; V was cut back by 7 bases and J by 1 base. CDR3 protein: CASKTSGLSYEQYF. The CDR3 DNA reads TGCGCCAGCAAGACTAGCGGGCTATCCTACGAGCAGTACTTC.

This clone was observed a single time. This sequence joins TRBV19 and TRBJ1-2; perhaps TRBD1 as D (5 bases). Germline loops: CDR1 LNHDA, CDR2 SQIVND (reference sequence). The V gene lost 7 bases and the J gene lost 4 bases, with 13 bases spanning the gap. This CDR3 comprises 13 residues. The DNA of the CDR3 is TGTGCCAGTACCCCGGCAGGGATCTATGGCTACACCTTC. Its protein is CASTPAGIYGYTF.

In this sample, this clone turned up once. V and J are TRBV24-1 and TRBJ2-3, with D possibly TRBD2 on 6 matching bases. The germline V gene has CDR1 KGHDR and CDR2 SFDVKD. The V gene lost 1 base and the J gene lost 2 bases, with 12 bases spanning the gap. The CDR3 spans 16 residues. The CDR3 loop reads CATSDLWGELTDTQYF. The CDR3 DNA reads TGTGCCACCAGTGATTTATGGGGGGAACTCACAGATACGCAGTATTTT.

This clone is judged medium-sized. The same CDR3 arises from other DNA sequences in this sample as well. This chain connects TRBV9 to TRBJ1-1; a possible D gene is TRBD1 (6 bases). Germline CDR1 and CDR2: SGDLS and YYNGEE. The V and J ends lost 0 bases and 0 bases respectively, with 18 bases between them. The CDR3 totals 18 residues. The CDR3 DNA sequence: TGTGCCAGCAGCGTAGGGGGGGGCCAGGGGCTCATGAACACTGAAGCTTTCTTT. Protein product: CASSVGGGQGLMNTEAFF.

The V gene is TRBV6-2 or TRBV6-3, the J gene TRBJ2-5; TRBD2 matches 7 bases. CDR3 size: 16 residues. The germline V gene has CDR1 MNHEY and CDR2 SVGEGT. With V trimmed by 0 bases and J by 4 bases, 8 bases remained unmatched. CDR3 DNA sequence: TGTGCCAGCAGTTACTCCCGGGAGGAGGCCCCAGAGACCCAGTACTTC. This translates into CASSYSREEAPETQYF.

The chain carries TRBV5-4 and TRBJ1-2; tentative D call: TRBD1 (6 bases). CDR1 SGHNT and CDR2 YYREEE come from the germline V gene (reference sequence). The CDR3 runs 12 residues. The V end lost 0 bases, the J end lost 7 bases, and 7 bases lay between the germline ends. CDR3 sequence reads: CASSLGTVGYTF. CDR3 coding DNA: TGTGCCAGCAGCTTGGGGACAGTTGGCTACACCTTC.

The chain joins TRBV27 to TRBJ2-2; 10 bases are shared with TRBD2. There are 15 residues in the CDR3. Looked up from germline, CDR1 is MNHEY and CDR2 is SMNVEV (reference sequence). V was pared by 4 bases and J by 8 bases, with 7 bases of the junction left unmatched. CDR3 region: CASSSTPGLAGELFF. In nucleotides, the CDR3 is TGTGCCAGCAGTTCGACACCGGGACTAGCGGGGGAGCTGTTTTTT.

The table lists this clone with a count of one. J is TRBJ1-2 and V is TRBV28, with D perhaps TRBD1 (5 bases). The CDR3 totals 14 residues. Germline loops: CDR1 MDHEN, CDR2 SYDVKM. V was pared by 5 bases and J by 7 bases, with 17 bases between. CDR3 nucleotides: TGTGCCAGCAGTCCCCTTGGGGCTATTGGTGGCTACACCTTC. It is translated as CASSPLGAIGGYTF.